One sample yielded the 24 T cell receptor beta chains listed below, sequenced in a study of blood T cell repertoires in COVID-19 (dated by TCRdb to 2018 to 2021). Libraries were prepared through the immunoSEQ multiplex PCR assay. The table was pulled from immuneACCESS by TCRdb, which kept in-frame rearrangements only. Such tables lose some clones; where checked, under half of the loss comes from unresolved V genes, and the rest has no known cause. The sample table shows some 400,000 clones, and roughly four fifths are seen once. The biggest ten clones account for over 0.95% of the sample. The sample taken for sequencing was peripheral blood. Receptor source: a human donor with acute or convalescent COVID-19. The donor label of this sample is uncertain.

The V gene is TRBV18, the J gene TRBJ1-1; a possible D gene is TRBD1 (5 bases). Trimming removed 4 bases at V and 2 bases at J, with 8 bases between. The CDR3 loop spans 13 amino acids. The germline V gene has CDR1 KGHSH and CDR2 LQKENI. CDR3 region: CASSQGRNTEAFF. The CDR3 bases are TGTGCCAGCTCACAGGGGCGTAACACTGAAGCTTTCTTT.

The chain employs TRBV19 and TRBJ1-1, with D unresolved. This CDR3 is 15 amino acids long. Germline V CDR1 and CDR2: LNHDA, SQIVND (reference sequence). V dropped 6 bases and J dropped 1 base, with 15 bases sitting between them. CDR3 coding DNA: TGTGCCAGTAGCCACCCGAGGGCGGCGAACACTGAAGCTTTCTTT. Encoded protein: CASSHPRAANTEAFF.

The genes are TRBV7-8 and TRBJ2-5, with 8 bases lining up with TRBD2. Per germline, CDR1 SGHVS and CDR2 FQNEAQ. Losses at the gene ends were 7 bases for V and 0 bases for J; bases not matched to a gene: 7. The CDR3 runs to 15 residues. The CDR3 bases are TGTGCCAGCAAAGGGCAGCGGGGGAACCAAGAGACCCAGTACTTC. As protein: CASKGQRGNQETQYF.

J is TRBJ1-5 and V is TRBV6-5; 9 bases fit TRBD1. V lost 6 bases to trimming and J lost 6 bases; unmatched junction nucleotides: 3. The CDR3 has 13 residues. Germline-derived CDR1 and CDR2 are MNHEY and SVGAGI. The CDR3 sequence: CASRGQGTQPQHF. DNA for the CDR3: TGTGCCAGCAGGGGACAGGGTACTCAGCCCCAGCATTTT.

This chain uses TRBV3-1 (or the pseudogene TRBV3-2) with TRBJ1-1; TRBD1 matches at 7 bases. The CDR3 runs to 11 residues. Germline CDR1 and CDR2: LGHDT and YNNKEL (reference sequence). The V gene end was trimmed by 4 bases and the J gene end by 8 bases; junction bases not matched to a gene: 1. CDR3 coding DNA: TGTGCCAGCAGCCGACAGGGCGAAGCTTTCTTT. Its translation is CASSRQGEAFF.

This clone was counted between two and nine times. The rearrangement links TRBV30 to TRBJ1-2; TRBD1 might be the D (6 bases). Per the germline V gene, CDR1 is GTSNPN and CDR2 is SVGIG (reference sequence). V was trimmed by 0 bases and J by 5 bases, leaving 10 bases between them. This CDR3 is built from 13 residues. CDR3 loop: CAWSVGQGYGYTF. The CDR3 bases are TGTGCCTGGAGTGTGGGGCAGGGGTATGGCTACACCTTC. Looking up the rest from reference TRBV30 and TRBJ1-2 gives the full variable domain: SQTIHQWPATLVQPVGSPLSLECTVEGTSNPNLYWYRQAAGRGLQLLFYSVGIGQISSEVPQNLSASRPQDRQFILSSKKLLLSDSGFYLCAWSVGQGYGYTFGSGTRLTVV.

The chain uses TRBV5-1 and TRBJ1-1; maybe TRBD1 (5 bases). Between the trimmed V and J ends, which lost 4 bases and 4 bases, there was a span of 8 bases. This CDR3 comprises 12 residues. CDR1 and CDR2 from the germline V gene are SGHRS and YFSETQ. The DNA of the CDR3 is TGCGCCAGCAGCGCGGGGGGCACTGAAGCTTTCTTT. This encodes CASSAGGTEAFF. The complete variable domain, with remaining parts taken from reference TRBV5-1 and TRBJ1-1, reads KAGVTQTPRYLIKTRGQQVTLSCSPISGHRSVSWYQQTPGQGLQFLFEYFSETQRNKGNFPGRFSGRQFSNSRSEMNVSTLELGDSALYLCASSAGGTEAFFGQGTRLTVV.

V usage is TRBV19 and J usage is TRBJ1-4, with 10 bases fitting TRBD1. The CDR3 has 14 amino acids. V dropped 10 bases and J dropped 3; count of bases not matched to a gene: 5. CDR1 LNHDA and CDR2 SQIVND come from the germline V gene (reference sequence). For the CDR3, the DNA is TGTGCCACCGGGACAGGGGCCTCTAATGAAAAACTGTTTTTT. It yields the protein CATGTGASNEKLFF. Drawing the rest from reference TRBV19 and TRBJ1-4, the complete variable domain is DGGITQSPKYLFRKEGQNVTLSCEQNLNHDAMYWYRQDPGQGLRLIYYSQIVNDFQKGDIAEGYSVSREKKESFPLTVTSAQKNPTAFYLCATGTGASNEKLFFGSGTQLSVL.

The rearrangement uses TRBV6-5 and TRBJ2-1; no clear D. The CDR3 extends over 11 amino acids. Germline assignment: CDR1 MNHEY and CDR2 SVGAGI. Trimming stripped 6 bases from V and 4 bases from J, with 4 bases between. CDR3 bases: TGTGCCAGCAGCGTTTACAATGAGCAGTTCTTC. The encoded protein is CASSVYNEQFF.

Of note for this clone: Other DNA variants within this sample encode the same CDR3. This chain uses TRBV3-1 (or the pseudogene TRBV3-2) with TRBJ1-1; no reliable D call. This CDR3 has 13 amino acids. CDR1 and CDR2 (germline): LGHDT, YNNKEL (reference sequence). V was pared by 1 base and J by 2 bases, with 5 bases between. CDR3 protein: CASSQARNTEAFF. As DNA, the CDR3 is TGTGCCAGCAGCCAAGCCAGAAACACTGAAGCTTTCTTT.

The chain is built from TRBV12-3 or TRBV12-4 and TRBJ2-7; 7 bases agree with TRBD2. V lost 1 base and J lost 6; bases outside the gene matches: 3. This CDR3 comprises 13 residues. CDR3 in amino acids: CASSLGLAGEQYF. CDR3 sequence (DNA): TGTGCCAGCAGTTTAGGACTAGCTGGCGAGCAGTACTTC.

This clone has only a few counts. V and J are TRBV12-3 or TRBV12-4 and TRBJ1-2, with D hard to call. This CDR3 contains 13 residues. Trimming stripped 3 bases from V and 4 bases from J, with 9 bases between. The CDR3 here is CASSFHKSYGYTF. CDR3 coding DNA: TGTGCCAGCAGTTTCCATAAGAGCTATGGCTACACCTTC.

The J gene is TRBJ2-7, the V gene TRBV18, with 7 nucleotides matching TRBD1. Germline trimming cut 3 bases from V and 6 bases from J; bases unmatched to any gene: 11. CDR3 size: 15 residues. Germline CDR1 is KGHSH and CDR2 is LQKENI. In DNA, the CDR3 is TGTGCCAGCTCACCGGGACAGCCCCCTAAGGGCGAGCAGTACTTC. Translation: CASSPGQPPKGEQYF. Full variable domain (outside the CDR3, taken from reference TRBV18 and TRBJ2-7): NAGVMQNPRHLVRRRGQEARLRCSPMKGHSHVYWYRQLPEEGLKFMVYLQKENIIDESGMPKERFSAEFPKEGPSILRIQQVVRGDSAAYFCASSPGQPPKGEQYFGPGTRLTVT.

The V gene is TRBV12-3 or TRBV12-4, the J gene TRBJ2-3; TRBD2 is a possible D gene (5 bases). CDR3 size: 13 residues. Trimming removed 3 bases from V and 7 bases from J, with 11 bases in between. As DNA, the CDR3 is TGTGCCAGCAGTTTTATGAGCGGACATACGCAGTATTTT. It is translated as CASSFMSGHTQYF.

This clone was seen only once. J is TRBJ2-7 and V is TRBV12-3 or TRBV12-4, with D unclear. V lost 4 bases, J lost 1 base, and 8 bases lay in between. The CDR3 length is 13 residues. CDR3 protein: CASSYTVSYEQYF. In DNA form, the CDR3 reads TGTGCCAGCAGTTATACAGTATCCTACGAGCAGTACTTC.

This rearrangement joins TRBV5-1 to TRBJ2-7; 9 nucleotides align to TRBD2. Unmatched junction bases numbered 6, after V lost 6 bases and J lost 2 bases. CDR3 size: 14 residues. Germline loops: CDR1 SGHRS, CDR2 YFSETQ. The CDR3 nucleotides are TGCGCCAGCAAGAGGCGGGAGGGCCCCTACGAGCAGTACTTC. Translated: CASKRREGPYEQYF.

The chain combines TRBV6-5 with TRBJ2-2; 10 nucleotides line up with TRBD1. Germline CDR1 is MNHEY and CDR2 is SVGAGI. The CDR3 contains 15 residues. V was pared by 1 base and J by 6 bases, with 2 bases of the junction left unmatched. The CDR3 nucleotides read TGTGCCAGCAGTTACTACGGGACAGGGGCCGGGGAGCTGTTTTTT. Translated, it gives CASSYYGTGAGELFF.

CDR3 nucleotides: TGTGCCAGCAGTCTAAGAACAGGGGGCCCGGATGGCTACACCTTC. Its protein is CASSLRTGGPDGYTF. V and J are TRBV5-6 and TRBJ1-2; TRBD1 aligns across 9 bases. The J segment lost 6 bases and the V segment lost 5 bases, leaving 11 bases of the junction unmatched. The CDR3 has 15 residues. The V gene's germline CDR1 is SGHDT and CDR2 YYEEEE.

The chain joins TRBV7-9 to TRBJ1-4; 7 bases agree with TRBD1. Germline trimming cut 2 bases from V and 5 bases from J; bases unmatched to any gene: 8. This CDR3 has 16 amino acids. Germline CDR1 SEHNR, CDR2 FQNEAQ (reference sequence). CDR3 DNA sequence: TGTGCCAGCAGCTTACGGAGACAGGGACTGAATGAAAAACTGTTTTTT. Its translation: CASSLRRQGLNEKLFF.

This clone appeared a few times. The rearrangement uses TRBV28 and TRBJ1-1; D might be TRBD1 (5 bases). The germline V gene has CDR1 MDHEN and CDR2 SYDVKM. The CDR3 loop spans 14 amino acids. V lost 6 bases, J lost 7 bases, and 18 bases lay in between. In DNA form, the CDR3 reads TGTGCCAGCAGGGAAGGGTCCCACGGGGGTGAAGCTTTCTTT. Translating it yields CASREGSHGGEAFF.

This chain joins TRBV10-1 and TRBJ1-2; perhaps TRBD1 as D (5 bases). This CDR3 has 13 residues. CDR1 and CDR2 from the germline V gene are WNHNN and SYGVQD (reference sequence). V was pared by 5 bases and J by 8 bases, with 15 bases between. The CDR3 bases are TGCGCCAGCAGTCCGGACATCTCAAAAGGCTACACCTTC. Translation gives CASSPDISKGYTF.

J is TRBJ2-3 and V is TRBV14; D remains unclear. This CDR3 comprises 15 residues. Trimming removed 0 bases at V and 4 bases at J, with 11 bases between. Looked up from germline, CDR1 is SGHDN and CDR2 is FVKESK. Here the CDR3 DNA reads TGTGCCAGCAGCCAAGAATTGCTAGTGGCAGATACGCAGTATTTT. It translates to CASSQELLVADTQYF.

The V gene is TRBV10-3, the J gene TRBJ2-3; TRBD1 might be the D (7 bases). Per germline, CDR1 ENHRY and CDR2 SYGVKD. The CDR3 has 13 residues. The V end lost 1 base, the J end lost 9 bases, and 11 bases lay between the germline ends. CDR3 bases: TGTGCCATCAGTGAGTTGGCAGGGGGGACGCAGTATTTT. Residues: CAISELAGGTQYF.

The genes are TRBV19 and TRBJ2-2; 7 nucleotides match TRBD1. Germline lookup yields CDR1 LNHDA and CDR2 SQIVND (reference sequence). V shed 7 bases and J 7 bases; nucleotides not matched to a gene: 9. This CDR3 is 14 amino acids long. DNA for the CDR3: TGTGCCAGTAATTTCCGACAGGGAAGCGGGGAGCTGTTTTTT. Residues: CASNFRQGSGELFF.